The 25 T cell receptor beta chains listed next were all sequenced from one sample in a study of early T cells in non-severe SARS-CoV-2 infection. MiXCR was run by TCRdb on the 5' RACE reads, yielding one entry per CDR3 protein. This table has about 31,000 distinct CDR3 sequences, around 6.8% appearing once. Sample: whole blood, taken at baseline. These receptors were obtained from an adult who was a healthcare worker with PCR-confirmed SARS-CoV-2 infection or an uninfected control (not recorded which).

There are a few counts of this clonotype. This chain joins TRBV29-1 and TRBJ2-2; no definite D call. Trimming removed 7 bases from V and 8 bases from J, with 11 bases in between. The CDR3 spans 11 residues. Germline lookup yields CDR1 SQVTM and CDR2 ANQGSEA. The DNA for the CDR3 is TGCAGCGCCCTGGTCCGTGGGGAGCTGTTTTTT. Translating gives CSALVRGELFF.

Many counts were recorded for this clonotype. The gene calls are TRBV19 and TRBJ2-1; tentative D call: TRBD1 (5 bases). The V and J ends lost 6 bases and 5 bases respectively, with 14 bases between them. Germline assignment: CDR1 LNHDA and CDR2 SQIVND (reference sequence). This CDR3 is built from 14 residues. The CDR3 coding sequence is TGTGCCAGTAGAGATCCAGGGATTAACAATGAGCAGTTCTTC. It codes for CASRDPGINNEQFF.

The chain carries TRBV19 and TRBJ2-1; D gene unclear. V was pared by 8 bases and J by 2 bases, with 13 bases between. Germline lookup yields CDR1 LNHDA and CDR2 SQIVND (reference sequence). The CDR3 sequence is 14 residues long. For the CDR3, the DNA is TGTGCCAGTTCCCCCGACGGACCCTACAATGAGCAGTTCTTC. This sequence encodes CASSPDGPYNEQFF.

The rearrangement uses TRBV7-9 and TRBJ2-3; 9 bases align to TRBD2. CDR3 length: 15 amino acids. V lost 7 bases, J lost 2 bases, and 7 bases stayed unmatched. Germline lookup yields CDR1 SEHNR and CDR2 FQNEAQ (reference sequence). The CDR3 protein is CASTRGRGVTDTQYF. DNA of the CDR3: TGTGCCAGCACCCGCGGGAGGGGAGTCACAGATACGCAGTATTTT.

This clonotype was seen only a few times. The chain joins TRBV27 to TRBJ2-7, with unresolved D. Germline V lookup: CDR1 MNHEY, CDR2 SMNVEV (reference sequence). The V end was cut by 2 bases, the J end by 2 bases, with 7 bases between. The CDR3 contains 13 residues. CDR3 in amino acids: CASSLQRAYEQYF. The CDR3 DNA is TGTGCCAGCAGTTTACAGAGAGCCTACGAGCAGTACTTC.

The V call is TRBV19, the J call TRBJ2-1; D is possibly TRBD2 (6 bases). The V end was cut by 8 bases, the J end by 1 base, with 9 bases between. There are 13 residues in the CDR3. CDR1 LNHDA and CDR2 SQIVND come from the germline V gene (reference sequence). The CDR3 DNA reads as TGTGCCAGTGCGGGAATTTCCTACAATGAGCAGTTCTTC. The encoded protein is CASAGISYNEQFF.

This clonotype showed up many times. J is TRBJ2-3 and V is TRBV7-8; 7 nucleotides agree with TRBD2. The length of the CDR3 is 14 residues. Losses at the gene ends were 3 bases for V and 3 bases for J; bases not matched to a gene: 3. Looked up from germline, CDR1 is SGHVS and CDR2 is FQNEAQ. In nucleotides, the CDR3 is TGTGCCAGCAGCTTGGCGGGAGTAACAGATACGCAGTATTTT. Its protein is CASSLAGVTDTQYF.

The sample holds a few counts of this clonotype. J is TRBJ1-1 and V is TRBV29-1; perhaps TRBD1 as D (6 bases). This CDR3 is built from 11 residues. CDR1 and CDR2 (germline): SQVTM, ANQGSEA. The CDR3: CRVQGNTEAFF. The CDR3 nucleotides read TGCAGGGTACAGGGAAACACTGAAGCTTTCTTT.

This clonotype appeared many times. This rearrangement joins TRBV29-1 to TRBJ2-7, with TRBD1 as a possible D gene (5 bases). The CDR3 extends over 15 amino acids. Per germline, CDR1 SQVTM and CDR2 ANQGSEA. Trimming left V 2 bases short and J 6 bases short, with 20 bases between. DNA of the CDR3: TGCAGCGTTGAATTCCTTTGGCAGGGTGTTTGCGAGCAGTACGTC. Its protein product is CSVEFLWQGVCEQYV.

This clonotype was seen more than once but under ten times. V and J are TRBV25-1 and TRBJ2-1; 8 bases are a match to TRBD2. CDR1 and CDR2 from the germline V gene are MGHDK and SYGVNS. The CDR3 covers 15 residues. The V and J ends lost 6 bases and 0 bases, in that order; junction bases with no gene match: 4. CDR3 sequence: CASSLGTSSYNEQFF. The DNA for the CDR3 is TGTGCCAGCAGCTTAGGGACTAGCTCCTACAATGAGCAGTTCTTC.

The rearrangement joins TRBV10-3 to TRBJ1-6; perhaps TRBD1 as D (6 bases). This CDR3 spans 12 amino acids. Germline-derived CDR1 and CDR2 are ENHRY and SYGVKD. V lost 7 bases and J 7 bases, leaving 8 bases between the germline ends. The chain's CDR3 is CAITTGNSPLHF. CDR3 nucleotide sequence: TGTGCCATCACCACAGGGAATTCACCCCTCCACTTT.

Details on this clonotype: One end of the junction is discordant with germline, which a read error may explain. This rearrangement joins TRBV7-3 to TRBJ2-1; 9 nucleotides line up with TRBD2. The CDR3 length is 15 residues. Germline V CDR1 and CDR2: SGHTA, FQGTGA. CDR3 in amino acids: CASSITSGPNNEQFF. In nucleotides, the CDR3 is TGTGCCAGCAGCATAACTAGCGGGCCAAACAATGAGCAGTTCTTC.

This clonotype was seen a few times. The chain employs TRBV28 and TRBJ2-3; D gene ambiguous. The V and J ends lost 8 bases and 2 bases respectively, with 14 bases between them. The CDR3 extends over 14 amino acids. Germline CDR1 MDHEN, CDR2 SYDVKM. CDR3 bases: TGTGCCAGCTTTCGAAGGCGTTCCACAGATACGCAGTATTTT. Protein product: CASFRRRSTDTQYF.

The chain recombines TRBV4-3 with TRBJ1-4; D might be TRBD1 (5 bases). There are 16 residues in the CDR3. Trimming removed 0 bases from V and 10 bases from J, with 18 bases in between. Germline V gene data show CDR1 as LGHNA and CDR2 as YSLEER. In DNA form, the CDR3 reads TGCGCCAGCAGCCAAGATCCTGGGACCCTCGGCGGAAAACTGTTTTTT. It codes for CASSQDPGTLGGKLFF.

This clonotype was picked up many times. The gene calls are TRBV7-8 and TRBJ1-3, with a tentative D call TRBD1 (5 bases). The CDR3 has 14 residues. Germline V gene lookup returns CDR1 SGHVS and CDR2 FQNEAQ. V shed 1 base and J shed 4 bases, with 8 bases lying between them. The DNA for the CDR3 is TGTGCCAGCAGCTTAGGGGACCTAGGAAACACCATATATTTT. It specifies CASSLGDLGNTIYF.

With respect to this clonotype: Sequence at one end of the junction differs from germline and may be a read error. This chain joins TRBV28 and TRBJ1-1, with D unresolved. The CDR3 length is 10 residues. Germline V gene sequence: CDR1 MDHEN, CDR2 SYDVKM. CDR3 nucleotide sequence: TGCGGACTACTCGCTCCTGAAGCTTTCTTT. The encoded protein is CGLLAPEAFF. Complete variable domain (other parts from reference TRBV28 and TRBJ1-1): DVKVTQSSRYLVKRTGEKVFLECVQDMDHENMFWYRQDPGLGLRLIYFSYDVKMKEKGDIPEGYSVSREKKERFSLILESASTNQTSMYLCGLLAPEAFFGQGTRLTVV.

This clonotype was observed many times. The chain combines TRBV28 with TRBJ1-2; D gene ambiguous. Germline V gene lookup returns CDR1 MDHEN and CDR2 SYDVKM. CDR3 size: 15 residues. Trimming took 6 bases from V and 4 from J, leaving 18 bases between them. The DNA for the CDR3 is TGTGCCAGCAGCCTTCCGGTGGAGAGGCCCTATGGCTACACCTTC. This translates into CASSLPVERPYGYTF.

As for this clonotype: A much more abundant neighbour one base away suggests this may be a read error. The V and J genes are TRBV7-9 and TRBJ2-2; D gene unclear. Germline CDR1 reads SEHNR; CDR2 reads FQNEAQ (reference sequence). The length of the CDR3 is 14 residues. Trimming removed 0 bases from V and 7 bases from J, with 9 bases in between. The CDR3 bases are TGTGCCAGCAGCTTAGCGCATGGCGGCGGGGAGCTGTTTTTT. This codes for CASSLAHGGGELFF.

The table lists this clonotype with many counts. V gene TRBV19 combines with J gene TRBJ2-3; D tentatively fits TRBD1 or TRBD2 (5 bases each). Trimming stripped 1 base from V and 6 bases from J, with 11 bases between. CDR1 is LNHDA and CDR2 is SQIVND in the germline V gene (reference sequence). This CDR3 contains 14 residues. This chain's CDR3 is CASSIAGRPDTQYF. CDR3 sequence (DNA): TGTGCCAGTAGTATAGCGGGGCGCCCGGATACGCAGTATTTT.

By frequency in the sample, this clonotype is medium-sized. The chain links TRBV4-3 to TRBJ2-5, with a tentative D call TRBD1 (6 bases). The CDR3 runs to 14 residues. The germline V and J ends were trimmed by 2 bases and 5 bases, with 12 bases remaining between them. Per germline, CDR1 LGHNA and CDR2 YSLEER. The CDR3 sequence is CASSQTGRGETQYF. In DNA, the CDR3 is TGCGCCAGCAGCCAAACAGGGAGAGGGGAGACCCAGTACTTC.

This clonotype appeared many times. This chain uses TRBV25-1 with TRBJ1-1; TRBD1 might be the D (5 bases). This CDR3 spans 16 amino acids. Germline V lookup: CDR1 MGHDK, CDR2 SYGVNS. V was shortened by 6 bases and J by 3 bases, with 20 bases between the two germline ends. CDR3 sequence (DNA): TGTGCCAGCAGGGGGGGAGGTGGGCTCGTGGACACTGAAGCTTTCTTT. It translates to CASRGGGGLVDTEAFF.

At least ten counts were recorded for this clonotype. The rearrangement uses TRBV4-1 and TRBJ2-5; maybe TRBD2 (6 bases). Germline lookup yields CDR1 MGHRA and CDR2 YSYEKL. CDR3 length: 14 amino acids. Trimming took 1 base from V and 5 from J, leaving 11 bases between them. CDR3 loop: CASSQGGLSETQYF. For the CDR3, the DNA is TGCGCCAGCAGCCAAGGGGGACTTTCGGAGACCCAGTACTTC.

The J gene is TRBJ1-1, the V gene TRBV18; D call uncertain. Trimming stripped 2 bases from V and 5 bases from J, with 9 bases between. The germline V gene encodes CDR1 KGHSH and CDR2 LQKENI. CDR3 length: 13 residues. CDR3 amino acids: CASSPTQSTEAFF. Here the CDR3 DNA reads TGTGCCAGCTCACCAACGCAGAGTACTGAAGCTTTCTTT.

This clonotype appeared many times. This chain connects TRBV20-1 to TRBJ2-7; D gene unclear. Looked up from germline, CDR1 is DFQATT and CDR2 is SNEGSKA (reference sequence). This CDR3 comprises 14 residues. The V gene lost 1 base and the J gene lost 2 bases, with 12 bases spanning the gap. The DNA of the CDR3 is TGCAGTGCTAGAGCCCTCACCCGGGCCTACGAGCAGTACTTC. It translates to CSARALTRAYEQYF.

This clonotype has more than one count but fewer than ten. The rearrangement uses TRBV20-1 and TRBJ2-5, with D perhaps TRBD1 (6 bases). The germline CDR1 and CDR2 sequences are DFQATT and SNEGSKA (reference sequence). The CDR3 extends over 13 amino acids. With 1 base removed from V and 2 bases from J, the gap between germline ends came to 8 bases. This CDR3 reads CSARGDIQETQYF. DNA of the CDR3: TGCAGTGCTAGAGGGGACATACAAGAGACCCAGTACTTC.